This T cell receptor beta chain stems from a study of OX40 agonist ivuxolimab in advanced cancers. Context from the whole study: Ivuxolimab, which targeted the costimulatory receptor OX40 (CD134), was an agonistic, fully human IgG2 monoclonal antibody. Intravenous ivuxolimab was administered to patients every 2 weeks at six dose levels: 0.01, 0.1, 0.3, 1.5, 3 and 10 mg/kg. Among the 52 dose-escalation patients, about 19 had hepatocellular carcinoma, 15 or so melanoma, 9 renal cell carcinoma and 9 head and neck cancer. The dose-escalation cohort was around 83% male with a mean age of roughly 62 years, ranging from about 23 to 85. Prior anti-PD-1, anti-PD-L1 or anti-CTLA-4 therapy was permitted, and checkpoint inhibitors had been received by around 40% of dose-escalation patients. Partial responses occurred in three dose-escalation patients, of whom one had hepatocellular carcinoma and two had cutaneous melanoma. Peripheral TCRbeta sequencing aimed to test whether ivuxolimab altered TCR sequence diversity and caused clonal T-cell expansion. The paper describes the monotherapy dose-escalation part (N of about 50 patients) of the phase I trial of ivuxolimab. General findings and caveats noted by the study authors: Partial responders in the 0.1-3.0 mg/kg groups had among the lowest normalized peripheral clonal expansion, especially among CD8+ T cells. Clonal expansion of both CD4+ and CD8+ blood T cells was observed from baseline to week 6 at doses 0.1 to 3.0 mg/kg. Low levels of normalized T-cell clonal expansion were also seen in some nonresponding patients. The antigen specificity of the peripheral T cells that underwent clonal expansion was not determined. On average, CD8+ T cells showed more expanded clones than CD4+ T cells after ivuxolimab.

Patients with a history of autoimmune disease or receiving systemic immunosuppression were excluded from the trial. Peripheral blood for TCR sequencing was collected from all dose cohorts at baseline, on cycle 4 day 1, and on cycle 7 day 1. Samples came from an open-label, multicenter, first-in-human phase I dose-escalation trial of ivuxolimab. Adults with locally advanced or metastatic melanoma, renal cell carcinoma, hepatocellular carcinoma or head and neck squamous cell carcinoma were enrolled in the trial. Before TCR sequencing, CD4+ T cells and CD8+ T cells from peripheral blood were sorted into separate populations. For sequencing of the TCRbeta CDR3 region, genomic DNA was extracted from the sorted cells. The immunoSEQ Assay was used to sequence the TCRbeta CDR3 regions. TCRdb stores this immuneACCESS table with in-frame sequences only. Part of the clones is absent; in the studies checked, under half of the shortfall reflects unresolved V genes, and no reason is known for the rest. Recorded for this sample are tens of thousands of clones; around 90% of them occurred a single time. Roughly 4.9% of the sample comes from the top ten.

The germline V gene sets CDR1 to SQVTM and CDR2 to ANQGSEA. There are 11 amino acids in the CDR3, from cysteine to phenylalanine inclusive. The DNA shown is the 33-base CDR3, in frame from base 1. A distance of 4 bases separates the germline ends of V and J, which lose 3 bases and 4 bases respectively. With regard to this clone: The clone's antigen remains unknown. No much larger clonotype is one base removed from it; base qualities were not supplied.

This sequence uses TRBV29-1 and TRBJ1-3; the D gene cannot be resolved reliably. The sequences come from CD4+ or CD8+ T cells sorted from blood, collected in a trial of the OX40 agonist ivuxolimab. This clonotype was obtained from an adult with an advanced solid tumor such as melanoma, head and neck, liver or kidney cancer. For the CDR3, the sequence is CSVDRGNTIYF. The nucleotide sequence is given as TGCAGCGTTGATAGGGGAAACACCATATATTTT.